The 12 T cell receptor beta chains listed next were all sequenced from one sample in a study of T cell changes during pregnancy in multiple sclerosis. Profiling relied on immunoSEQ multiplex PCR, and the TCRdb table lists in-frame clones only, not all of them. Among 20,000 to 25,000 clones listed, around nine tenths were seen once. Sequencing used CD8+ T cells from peripheral blood mononuclear cells, obtained in the first trimester of pregnancy. The receptors shown here come from a female donor with multiple sclerosis, enrolled in a pregnancy study.

This chain joins TRBV9 and TRBJ2-1; 7 nucleotides agree with TRBD2. This CDR3 has 15 amino acids. The trim removed 5 bases at V and 0 bases at J, leaving 5 bases unmatched. Per germline, CDR1 SGDLS and CDR2 YYNGEE. Written as DNA, the CDR3 is TGTGCCAGCAGTTCGGGGGACTACTCCTACAATGAGCAGTTCTTC. Translating it yields CASSSGDYSYNEQFF.

A single count supports this clone. CDR3 coding DNA: TGCGCCAGCAGCTTGACGGGAACTGAAGCTTTCTTT. Protein sequence: CASSLTGTEAFF. This chain joins TRBV5-1 and TRBJ1-1; D unresolved. Trimming stripped 1 base from V and 5 bases from J, with 6 bases between. Germline lookup yields CDR1 SGHRS and CDR2 YFSETQ. This CDR3 comprises 12 residues. The full variable domain, in which reference TRBV5-1 and TRBJ1-1 provide the parts outside the CDR3, is KAGVTQTPRYLIKTRGQQVTLSCSPISGHRSVSWYQQTPGQGLQFLFEYFSETQRNKGNFPGRFSGRQFSNSRSEMNVSTLELGDSALYLCASSLTGTEAFFGQGTRLTVV.

The genes are TRBV10-2 and TRBJ2-3; D is unresolved. V lost 5 bases and J lost 2, with 17 bases in between. The CDR3 sequence is 16 residues long. Germline CDR1 WSHSY, CDR2 SAAADI. The CDR3 nucleotides read TGCGCCAGCAGTCCTTCTACTCCCTATCTCACAGATACGCAGTATTTT. Amino acid sequence: CASSPSTPYLTDTQYF.

The chain recombines TRBV19 with TRBJ1-1, with 7 bases fitting TRBD1. Germline V lookup: CDR1 LNHDA, CDR2 SQIVND (reference sequence). The CDR3 covers 14 residues. V trimming: 8 bases; J trimming: 2 bases; junction bases outside the gene matches: 8. The CDR3: CASATGVLNTEAFF. The CDR3 DNA sequence: TGTGCCAGTGCCACAGGGGTACTAAACACTGAAGCTTTCTTT.

The V and J genes are TRBV27 and TRBJ1-4, with unresolved D. Per germline, CDR1 MNHEY and CDR2 SMNVEV (reference sequence). V gave up 4 bases and J gave up 7 bases, with 10 bases separating them. The CDR3 totals 13 residues. CDR3 sequence (DNA): TGTGCCAGCAGTTCTTGGAGCGGTGAAAAACTGTTTTTT. Translation: CASSSWSGEKLFF.

CDR3 DNA: TGCGCCAGCAGCCAAGAACTAGCGGACTTCTACGAGCAGTACTTC. It translates to CASSQELADFYEQYF. This chain links TRBV4-3 with TRBJ2-7; 8 positions agree with TRBD2. Germline CDR1 is LGHNA and CDR2 is YSLEER. The CDR3 is 15 amino acids. The V gene end was trimmed by 0 bases and the J gene end by 3 bases; junction bases not matched to a gene: 4.

The chain joins TRBV7-3 to TRBJ2-2; D perhaps matches TRBD1 (6 bases). The germline gives CDR1 SGHTA, CDR2 FQGTGA. The CDR3 loop spans 13 amino acids. Trimming removed 5 bases from V and 5 bases from J, with 9 bases in between. This CDR3 is CASSTTGTGELFF. As DNA, the CDR3 is TGTGCCAGCAGCACCACAGGGACCGGGGAGCTGTTTTTT.

The chain joins TRBV29-1 to TRBJ2-2; TRBD2 matches at 8 bases. V shed 0 bases, J shed 9 bases, and the junction held 9 bases outside the gene matches. This CDR3 has 15 residues. The germline V gene has CDR1 SQVTM and CDR2 ANQGSEA. The CDR3: CSVEEGTRERWELFF. The CDR3 bases are TGCAGCGTTGAAGAAGGGACTAGAGAACGGTGGGAGCTGTTTTTT.

V usage is TRBV5-4 and J usage is TRBJ2-3; 8 bases match TRBD2. This CDR3 comprises 15 residues. Trimming at V came to 5 bases and at J to 3 bases, leaving 8 bases not matched to a gene. Looked up from germline, CDR1 is SGHNT and CDR2 is YYREEE (reference sequence). This chain's CDR3 is CASSSGTSSTDTQYF. The CDR3 DNA sequence: TGTGCCAGCAGTTCTGGGACTAGTAGTACAGATACGCAGTATTTT. The whole variable domain, remainder taken from reference TRBV5-4 and TRBJ2-3, is ETGVTQSPTHLIKTRGQQVTLRCSSQSGHNTVSWYQQALGQGPQFIFQYYREEENGRGNFPPRFSGLQFPNYSSELNVNALELDDSALYLCASSSGTSSTDTQYFGPGTRLTVL.

The CDR3: CASSQDWTGSYEQYF. Written as DNA, the CDR3 is TGTGCCAGCAGCCAAGACTGGACAGGGAGCTACGAGCAGTACTTC. V is TRBV4-2 and J is TRBJ2-7, with 8 bases matching TRBD1. Trimming took 0 bases from V and 3 from J; bases not matched to a gene: 4. Germline loops: CDR1 LGHNA, CDR2 YNFKEQ. This CDR3 contains 15 residues.

The count of this clone is one. The rearrangement uses TRBV7-9 and TRBJ2-7; possibly TRBD2 for D (7 bases). Per the germline V gene, CDR1 is SEHNR and CDR2 is FQNEAQ (reference sequence). The CDR3 covers 14 residues. V lost 6 bases to trimming and J lost 2 bases, with 14 bases between them. The CDR3 DNA reads as TGTGCCAGCAGTCCACGGGGGGCAACCTACGAGCAGTACTTC. Protein: CASSPRGATYEQYF.

The chain uses TRBV6-9 and TRBJ2-6; perhaps TRBD1 as D (6 bases). The V and J ends lost 3 bases and 2 bases respectively, with 8 bases between them. The germline V gene encodes CDR1 MNHGY and CDR2 SVAAGI. This CDR3 contains 15 residues. CDR3 nucleotide sequence: TGTGCCAGCAGTTACGAGGGGGCTGGGGCCAACGTCCTGACTTTC. The encoded protein is CASSYEGAGANVLTF.